This is a list of T cell receptor beta chains from one sample in a study of cytomegalovirus exposure and HLA in healthy donors. Clones were sequenced by immunoSEQ multiplex PCR, and TCRdb holds only the in-frame ones, with some missing. Among 100,000 to 150,000 clones listed, over 65% were seen once. Sample: PBMCs. The source of these receptors is a young man in good health and CMV-seronegative. Both conserved end residues are part of each CDR3. The D gene is left open where the match is weak. Clone size appears in some rows only: once, few, many, or a class for an expanded clone.

J gene	clone size	V gene	D gene	CDR3 length	CDR3 protein	CDR3 DNA
TRBJ1-4	.	TRBV9	.	17	CASSVRGRAANNEKLFF	TGTGCCAGCAGCGTAAGGGGCCGGGCGGCTAATAATGAAAAACTGTTTTTT
TRBJ1-1	once	TRBV27	.	13	CASRGGWVTEAFF	TGTGCCAGCAGGGGGGGGTGGGTAACTGAAGCTTTCTTT
TRBJ2-3	.	TRBV11-2	.	14	CASSLAGGGDTQYF	TGTGCCAGCAGCTTAGCGGGGGGCGGAGATACGCAGTATTTT
TRBJ2-7	.	TRBV7-6	.	16	CASSLVAGAPEGEQYF	TGTGCCAGCAGCTTAGTGGCGGGGGCCCCCGAGGGCGAGCAGTACTTC
TRBJ2-7	.	TRBV7-2	TRBD2	15	CASSLEAGGAYEQYF	TGTGCCAGCAGCTTAGAGGCGGGGGGGGCCTACGAGCAGTACTTC
TRBJ1-2	once	TRBV11-2	.	15	CASSLLIGVNYGYTF	TGTGCCAGCAGCTTGCTGATAGGGGTTAACTATGGCTACACCTTC
TRBJ1-4	once	TRBV19	.	13	CASSIVGLQKLFF	TGTGCCAGTAGTATAGTTGGACTTCAAAAACTGTTTTTT
TRBJ1-2	.	TRBV29-1	.	12	CSVASANYGYTF	TGCAGCGTTGCGAGCGCCAACTATGGCTACACCTTC
TRBJ1-1	.	TRBV13	.	16	CASSLFRTKVNTEAFF	TGTGCCAGCAGCTTATTCAGGACAAAAGTAAACACTGAAGCTTTCTTT
TRBJ1-1	.	TRBV2	.	13	CASNARLNTEAFF	TGTGCCAGCAATGCCAGATTGAACACTGAAGCTTTCTTT
TRBJ2-2	.	TRBV6-5	TRBD1	14	CASTRSGGTGELFF	TGTGCCTCAACCAGGTCAGGGGGCACCGGGGAGCTGTTTTTT
TRBJ1-1	.	TRBV5-1	TRBD1	14	CASSSGQANTEAFF	TGCGCCAGCAGCTCGGGACAGGCCAACACTGAAGCTTTCTTT
TRBJ1-2	.	TRBV6-1	TRBD1	15	CASSEGGQGPYGYTF	TGTGCCAGCAGTGAAGGGGGACAGGGTCCCTATGGCTACACCTTC
TRBJ2-7	.	TRBV4-1	.	13	CASSRVISYEQYF	TGCGCCAGCAGCCGCGTGATCTCCTACGAGCAGTACTTC
TRBJ1-2	.	TRBV19	.	16	CASSIFQLEGNYGYTF	TGTGCCAGTAGTATCTTCCAATTGGAGGGGAATTATGGCTACACCTTC
TRBJ1-2	.	TRBV9	TRBD1	17	CASSATEDRGENYGYTF	TGTGCCAGCAGCGCTACCGAGGACAGGGGAGAAAACTATGGCTACACCTTC
TRBJ2-5	.	TRBV5-1	.	16	CASSPGWAGEQETQYF	TGCGCCAGCAGCCCCGGCTGGGCAGGGGAACAAGAGACCCAGTACTTC
TRBJ1-2	once	TRBV9	TRBD1	14	CASSSGGTGGGYTF	TGTGCCAGCAGCTCAGGGGGGACAGGGGGTGGCTACACCTTC
TRBJ2-5	.	TRBV5-1	TRBD1	15	CASSGNTGAQETQYF	TGCGCCAGCAGCGGAAATACAGGGGCCCAAGAGACCCAGTACTTC
TRBJ2-1	few	TRBV19	.	13	CASSIQGPNEQFF	TGTGCCAGTAGTATACAGGGCCCTAATGAGCAGTTCTTC
TRBJ2-7	.	TRBV7-9	TRBD1	15	CASSYGTGTSYEQYF	TGTGCCAGCAGCTATGGGACAGGGACTTCCTACGAGCAGTACTTC
TRBJ1-2	.	TRBV6-1	.	15	CASSESPGGWDGYTF	TGTGCCAGCAGTGAGTCCCCGGGGGGCTGGGATGGCTACACCTTC
TRBJ1-5	.	TRBV2	.	14	CASSEQVRNQPQHF	TGTGCCAGCAGTGAACAGGTTCGCAATCAGCCCCAGCATTTT
TRBJ1-2	few	TRBV6-5	.	14	CASTHGGAAMAYTF	TGTGCCAGCACCCACGGGGGGGCTGCTATGGCCTACACCTTC
TRBJ2-1	.	TRBV6-1	TRBD2	14	CASSEQLAGGKQFF	TGTGCCAGCAGTGAGCAACTAGCGGGGGGCAAGCAGTTCTTC
TRBJ2-4	.	TRBV30	TRBD2	15	CAWSVGSGGGNIQYF	TGTGCCTGGAGCGTCGGGAGCGGGGGGGGAAACATTCAGTACTTC
TRBJ2-3	.	TRBV10-3	.	11	CAISAPGTQYF	TGTGCCATCAGTGCTCCCGGTACGCAGTATTTT
TRBJ1-1	.	TRBV7-9	.	14	CASSFKQPNTEAFF	TGTGCCAGCAGCTTCAAACAGCCGAACACTGAAGCTTTCTTT
TRBJ1-5	.	TRBV18	TRBD1	16	CASSPLGTGGNQPQHF	TGTGCCAGCTCACCACTGGGGACAGGGGGCAATCAGCCCCAGCATTTT
TRBJ1-1	few	TRBV6-5	TRBD1	15	CASISTGTARTEAFF	TGTGCCAGCATCTCAACCGGGACAGCTAGGACTGAAGCTTTCTTT
TRBJ2-5	once	TRBV7-9	.	15	CASSLGADTQETQYF	TGTGCCAGCAGCTTAGGGGCGGACACTCAAGAGACCCAGTACTTC
TRBJ2-7	.	TRBV20-1	.	11	CSGSPGHEQYF	TGCAGTGGCAGTCCAGGGCACGAGCAGTACTTC
TRBJ2-7	.	TRBV2	TRBD1	13	CASSALPGGEQYF	TGTGCCAGCAGTGCCCTCCCAGGGGGCGAGCAGTACTTC
TRBJ1-5	.	TRBV19	.	15	CASSIDRPYPQPQHF	TGTGCCAGTAGTATAGATCGTCCCTATCCACAGCCCCAGCATTTT
TRBJ2-2	.	TRBV7-3	.	13	CASSLLGAGELFF	TGTGCCAGCAGCTTATTAGGGGCCGGGGAGCTGTTTTTT
TRBJ1-1	.	TRBV19	TRBD1	18	CASSILVRGTGMNTEAFF	TGTGCCAGTAGTATACTAGTACGGGGGACAGGGATGAACACTGAAGCTTTCTTT
TRBJ1-1	once	TRBV27	.	12	CASGFRGSEAFF	TGTGCCAGCGGCTTTAGGGGAAGTGAAGCTTTCTTT
TRBJ2-3	few	TRBV7-3	TRBD1	13	CASSFQGADTQYF	TGTGCCAGCAGCTTCCAGGGGGCAGATACGCAGTATTTT
TRBJ2-3	.	TRBV9	TRBD2	16	CASSVGGTSGTATQYF	TGTGCCAGCAGCGTAGGAGGGACTAGCGGAACAGCTACGCAGTATTTT
TRBJ2-3	.	TRBV29-1	.	14	CSSQTGQITDTQYF	TGCAGCTCGCAAACAGGGCAGATCACAGATACGCAGTATTTT
TRBJ2-3	.	TRBV5-1	.	15	CASSWAGYDTDTQYF	TGCGCCAGCAGCTGGGCGGGGTACGACACAGATACGCAGTATTTT
TRBJ2-3	.	TRBV7-3	.	13	CASSFSRTDTQYF	TGTGCCAGCAGCTTCTCCCGCACAGATACGCAGTATTTT
TRBJ2-6	.	TRBV2	TRBD1	18	CASSDPRQGSTGANVLTF	TGTGCCAGCAGTGATCCGAGACAGGGAAGCACTGGGGCCAACGTCCTGACTTTC
TRBJ1-2	.	TRBV27	.	14	CASSSFRDSYGYTF	TGTGCCAGCAGTTCATTCCGAGACAGTTATGGCTACACCTTC
TRBJ2-2	once	TRBV4-1	.	15	CASSVLGGNTGELFF	TGCGCCAGCAGCGTGTTGGGGGGAAACACCGGGGAGCTGTTTTTT
TRBJ1-2	.	TRBV5-1	TRBD1	13	CASSAGGTYGYTF	TGCGCCAGCAGCGCAGGGGGGACCTATGGCTACACCTTC
TRBJ1-2	.	TRBV7-6	.	13	CASSSGGDYGYTF	TGTGCCAGCAGCTCGGGGGGAGACTATGGCTACACCTTC
TRBJ2-3	.	TRBV7-9	TRBD1	13	CASRGTGEDTQYF	TGTGCCAGCAGAGGGACAGGTGAAGATACGCAGTATTTT
TRBJ2-1	.	TRBV7-9	TRBD2	16	CASSLVGSGGAFEQFF	TGTGCCAGCAGCTTAGTGGGTAGCGGGGGGGCCTTCGAGCAGTTCTTC
TRBJ2-3	.	TRBV4-3	TRBD1	17	CASSQDPPGGESDTQYF	TGCGCCAGCAGCCAAGATCCGCCAGGGGGTGAATCAGATACGCAGTATTTT